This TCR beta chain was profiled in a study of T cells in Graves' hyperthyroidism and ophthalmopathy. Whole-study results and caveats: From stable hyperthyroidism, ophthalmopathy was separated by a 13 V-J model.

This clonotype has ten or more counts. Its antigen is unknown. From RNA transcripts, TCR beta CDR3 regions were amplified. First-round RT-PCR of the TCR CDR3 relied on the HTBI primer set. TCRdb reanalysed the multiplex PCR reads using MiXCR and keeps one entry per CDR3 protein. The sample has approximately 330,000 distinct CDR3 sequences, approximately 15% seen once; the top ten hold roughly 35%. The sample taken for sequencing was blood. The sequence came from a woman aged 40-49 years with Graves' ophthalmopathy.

CDR3 sequence reads: CASSWDYYNEQFF. CDR3 bases: TGTGCCAGTAGTTGGGACTACTACAATGAGCAGTTCTTC. This chain links TRBV19 with TRBJ2-1; 7 nucleotides agree with TRBD2. V trimming: 5 bases; J trimming: 3 bases; junction bases outside the gene matches: 1. The CDR3 totals 13 residues. Germline CDR1 is LNHDA and CDR2 is SQIVND (reference sequence). The complete variable domain, with remaining parts taken from reference TRBV19 and TRBJ2-1, reads DGGITQSPKYLFRKEGQNVTLSCEQNLNHDAMYWYRQDPGQGLRLIYYSQIVNDFQKGDIAEGYSVSREKKESFPLTVTSAQKNPTAFYLCASSWDYYNEQFFGPGTRLTVL.